This note documents a single T cell receptor (beta chain) sequence. What it binds is not known. The study sequenced cultured CD4+ T cell DNA using the Oncomine TCR Beta short-read assay. TCRdb used MiXCR to reprocess the PCR reads, holding one entry per CDR3 protein. The table shows about 20,000 distinct CDR3 sequences, with about 45% occurring only once. This CDR3 has 11 residues. V was trimmed by 4 bases and J by 11 bases, leaving 11 bases between them. The germline V gene has CDR1 SNHLY and CDR2 FYNNEI. These data are taken from a study of vaccination and CD4 T cells after COVID-19. Whole-study context: The post-COVID samples were taken a median approximately 3.5 months after diagnosis, anywhere from 35 to 161.

Described time point: late sampling 161 to 241 days after vaccination in three convalescent patients. Noted treatment: roughly nine-day PBMC culture with coronavirus spike peptide pools or control peptides (ViraFEST assay). The sequenced sample was CD4+ T cells from blood, cultured in vitro, obtained about 7 months after SARS-CoV-2 vaccination. The clonotype originates from a human donor who had recovered from COVID-19. The rearrangement links TRBV2 to TRBJ1-1; D is unresolved. This CDR3 reads CASSGEVLAFF. The CDR3, as DNA: TGTGCCAGCAGTGGAGAGGTTTTGGCTTTCTTT. Looking up the rest from reference TRBV2 and TRBJ1-1 gives the full variable domain: EPEVTQTPSHQVTQMGQEVILRCVPISNHLYFYWYRQILGQKVEFLVSFYNNEISEKSEIFDDQFSVERPDGSNFTLKIRSTKLEDSAMYFCASSGEVLAFFGQGTRLTVV.